The rows below give T cell receptor beta chains drawn from one sample of a study of T-cell reconstitution after alpha-beta-depleted transplantation in children. TCRdb used MiXCR to reprocess the PCR reads, holding one entry per CDR3 protein. This table holds 260,000 or so distinct CDR3 sequences, more than 10% found once. The material was PBMCs from the stem cell graft donor, obtained from the stem cell graft. Source of these receptors: a human donor who donated a stem cell graft to a child with acute lymphoblastic leukemia. The CDR3 runs from the conserved cysteine through the conserved F or W. Each record gives: D gene, V gene, clone size, J gene, CDR3 protein, CDR3 DNA. D genes are given only for firm matches. Size is stated for part of the rows, as once, few or many counts, or as a class when the clone is expanded.

D: .; V: TRBV7-9; size: few; J: TRBJ2-2; CDR3: CASSSTTGGELFF; DNA: TGTGCCAGCAGCTCCACAACCGGCGGGGAGCTGTTTTTT
D: TRBD1; V: TRBV20-1; size: many; J: TRBJ2-7; CDR3: CSAGTDYLYEQYF; DNA: TGCAGTGCCGGGACAGATTATCTCTACGAGCAGTACTTC
D: .; V: TRBV11-2; size: many; J: TRBJ1-1; CDR3: CASSLERVTEAFF; DNA: TGTGCCAGCAGCTTAGAAAGAGTAACTGAAGCTTTCTTT
D: .; V: TRBV9; size: few; J: TRBJ2-5; CDR3: CASSPRGGGPVETQYF; DNA: TGTGCCAGCAGCCCGAGAGGGGGGGGCCCGGTAGAGACCCAGTACTTC
D: .; V: TRBV11-2; size: many; J: TRBJ1-1; CDR3: CASSLARTRRLEAFF; DNA: TGTGCCAGCAGCTTAGCCCGGACACGGCGGCTAGAAGCTTTCTTT
D: .; V: TRBV3-1; size: many; J: TRBJ2-7; CDR3: CASSQDPLGYEQYF; DNA: TGTGCCAGCAGCCAAGATCCACTAGGGTACGAGCAGTACTTC
D: TRBD2; V: TRBV20-1; size: few; J: TRBJ2-3; CDR3: CSARRSGRASDTQYF; DNA: TGCAGTGCTAGACGTAGCGGGAGGGCCTCAGATACGCAGTATTTT
D: .; V: TRBV7-2; size: .; J: TRBJ2-7; CDR3: CASSLAGPISYEQYF; DNA: TGTGCCAGCAGCTTAGCGGGACCTATCTCCTACGAGCAGTACTTC
D: TRBD2; V: TRBV28; size: .; J: TRBJ2-3; CDR3: CASSPAEAGSTDTQYF; DNA: TGTGCCAGCAGTCCCGCGGAAGCGGGGAGCACAGATACGCAGTATTTT
D: TRBD1; V: TRBV10-2; size: many; J: TRBJ1-5; CDR3: CASSDWTGGWQPQHF; DNA: TGCGCCAGCAGTGACTGGACAGGGGGCTGGCAGCCCCAGCATTTT
D: TRBD1; V: TRBV6-4; size: .; J: TRBJ2-4; CDR3: CASSPDGWDRGRSIAKNIQYF; DNA: TGTGCCAGCAGCCCCGACGGATGGGACAGGGGGCGGTCTATAGCCAAAAACATTCAGTACTTC
D: TRBD2; V: TRBV7-2; size: many; J: TRBJ2-7; CDR3: CASSRAGVGYEQYF; DNA: TGTGCCAGCAGCCGGGCGGGAGTGGGGTACGAGCAGTACTTC
D: .; V: TRBV5-1; size: many; J: TRBJ2-3; CDR3: CASRNDRDTQYF; DNA: TGCGCCAGCAGGAATGACAGGGATACGCAGTATTTT
D: TRBD2; V: TRBV20-1; size: many; J: TRBJ2-3; CDR3: CSANPGGSTDTQYF; DNA: TGCAGTGCGAATCCCGGGGGGAGCACAGATACGCAGTATTTT
D: .; V: TRBV29-1; size: many; J: TRBJ2-3; CDR3: CSVEIPLWIADTQYF; DNA: TGCAGCGTTGAAATTCCTCTATGGATTGCAGATACGCAGTATTTT
D: .; V: TRBV5-1; size: many; J: TRBJ2-1; CDR3: CASSPRVALYNEQFF; DNA: TGCGCCAGCAGCCCCCGAGTAGCGCTTTACAATGAGCAGTTCTTC
D: .; V: TRBV7-9; size: few; J: TRBJ1-2; CDR3: CASSHGRTNYGYTF; DNA: TGTGCCAGCAGCCATGGGAGGACTAACTATGGCTACACCTTC
D: TRBD1; V: TRBV12-3/TRBV12-4; size: .; J: TRBJ1-2; CDR3: CASSLVRGFSGYTF; DNA: TGTGCCAGCAGTTTAGTCAGGGGGTTCTCTGGCTACACCTTC
D: .; V: TRBV2; size: many; J: TRBJ1-1; CDR3: CASSEVGLNTEAFF; DNA: TGTGCCAGCAGTGAGGTGGGATTGAACACTGAAGCTTTCTTT
D: .; V: TRBV29-1; size: many; J: TRBJ2-1; CDR3: CSGEGLAAEQFF; DNA: TGCAGCGGGGAAGGTCTAGCCGCTGAGCAGTTCTTC
D: TRBD1; V: TRBV29-1; size: many; J: TRBJ1-1; CDR3: CSVERATGEAFF; DNA: TGCAGCGTTGAACGGGCGACAGGGGAAGCTTTCTTT
D: .; V: TRBV14; size: many; J: TRBJ2-7; CDR3: CASSQAPLYEQYF; DNA: TGTGCCAGCAGCCAAGCCCCTCTCTACGAGCAGTACTTC
D: .; V: TRBV29-1; size: many; J: TRBJ2-2; CDR3: CSAGVGAAGELFF; DNA: TGCAGCGCCGGGGTGGGGGCGGCCGGGGAGCTGTTTTTT
D: .; V: TRBV5-1; size: many; J: TRBJ1-1; CDR3: CASSFRTFERAEAFF; DNA: TGCGCCAGCAGCTTTCGAACCTTTGAACGGGCTGAAGCTTTCTTT
D: .; V: TRBV29-1; size: many; J: TRBJ1-1; CDR3: CSVEDPIGGLSVWNTEAFF; DNA: TGCAGCGTTGAAGATCCCATTGGGGGACTATCGGTCTGGAACACTGAAGCTTTCTTT
D: .; V: TRBV4-2; size: many; J: TRBJ1-1; CDR3: CASSQNPNPYTEAFF; DNA: TGTGCCAGCAGCCAAAATCCTAACCCCTACACTGAAGCTTTCTTT
D: .; V: TRBV12-3/TRBV12-4; size: many; J: TRBJ1-6; CDR3: CASSLALGGAYNSPLHF; DNA: TGTGCCAGCAGTTTAGCCCTCGGGGGCGCCTATAATTCACCCCTCCACTTT
D: .; V: TRBV7-2; size: many; J: TRBJ2-5; CDR3: CASSKLQGTETQYF; DNA: TGTGCCAGCAGTAAACTTCAGGGAACAGAGACCCAGTACTTC
D: .; V: TRBV4-2; size: many; J: TRBJ2-5; CDR3: CASSQDDWVGGLQETQYF; DNA: TGTGCCAGCAGCCAAGATGATTGGGTCGGAGGCCTCCAAGAGACCCAGTACTTC
D: TRBD1; V: TRBV12-3/TRBV12-4; size: many; J: TRBJ1-5; CDR3: CASSTGGGNQPQHF; DNA: TGTGCCAGCAGTACAGGGGGCGGTAATCAGCCCCAGCATTTT
D: TRBD1; V: TRBV19; size: many; J: TRBJ1-2; CDR3: CASSTSGTGTIGTF; DNA: TGTGCCAGTAGTACCTCCGGGACAGGCACCATTGGCACCTTC
D: .; V: TRBV20-1; size: .; J: TRBJ2-5; CDR3: CSARDKETQYF; DNA: TGCAGTGCTAGAGATAAAGAGACCCAGTACTTC
D: .; V: TRBV20-1; size: .; J: TRBJ1-5; CDR3: CSATLGGDQQPQHF; DNA: TGCAGTGCTACCTTAGGGGGGGACCAACAGCCCCAGCATTTT
D: .; V: TRBV5-1; size: many; J: TRBJ2-3; CDR3: CASSLEAGDIDTQYF; DNA: TGCGCCAGCAGCTTGGAGGCAGGGGATATAGATACGCAGTATTTT
D: .; V: TRBV12-3/TRBV12-4; size: many; J: TRBJ2-4; CDR3: CASSPGQLAKNIQYF; DNA: TGTGCCAGCAGCCCGGGACAACTAGCCAAAAACATTCAGTACTTC
D: .; V: TRBV29-1; size: many; J: TRBJ2-2; CDR3: CSVEAGIPSSGELFF; DNA: TGCAGCGTTGAAGCGGGGATCCCATCGTCCGGGGAGCTGTTTTTT
D: .; V: TRBV12-3/TRBV12-4; size: many; J: TRBJ2-1; CDR3: CASSSMEQFF; DNA: TGTGCCAGCAGTTCAATGGAGCAGTTCTTC
D: .; V: TRBV5-5; size: many; J: TRBJ2-7; CDR3: CASSFGHLYEQYF; DNA: TGTGCCAGCAGCTTTGGACACCTCTACGAGCAGTACTTC
D: .; V: TRBV6-1; size: .; J: TRBJ2-3; CDR3: CASRRVRGADTHYF; DNA: TGTGCCAGCAGAAGGGTCAGGGGTGCCGATACGCACTATTTT
D: .; V: TRBV29-1; size: many; J: TRBJ2-1; CDR3: CSALRGYNEQFF; DNA: TGCAGCGCCTTGAGGGGATACAATGAGCAGTTCTTC
D: TRBD1; V: TRBV7-2; size: many; J: TRBJ1-1; CDR3: CASSAPGGQSNTEAFF; DNA: TGTGCCAGCAGCGCCCCAGGGGGTCAGTCGAACACTGAAGCTTTCTTT
D: TRBD2; V: TRBV3-1; size: few; J: TRBJ2-3; CDR3: CASSHGILAGGSTDTQYF; DNA: TGTGCCAGCAGCCACGGAATACTAGCGGGAGGTTCCACAGATACGCAGTATTTT
D: TRBD1; V: TRBV9; size: many; J: TRBJ1-2; CDR3: CASKGDHRGGGYTF; DNA: TGTGCCAGCAAGGGAGATCACAGGGGTGGCGGCTACACCTTC
D: TRBD2; V: TRBV19; size: .; J: TRBJ2-1; CDR3: CASSIGLAGDSYNEQFF; DNA: TGTGCCAGTAGTATAGGACTAGCGGGGGACTCCTACAATGAGCAGTTCTTC
D: TRBD1; V: TRBV12-3/TRBV12-4; size: few; J: TRBJ1-2; CDR3: CASRGDSYIKANYGYTF; DNA: TGTGCCAGCAGGGGGGACAGCTACATAAAAGCTAACTATGGCTACACCTTC
D: TRBD2; V: TRBV6-2/TRBV6-3; size: .; J: TRBJ2-1; CDR3: CASSSLAGVTNEQFF; DNA: TGTGCCAGCAGTTCGCTAGCGGGAGTAACCAATGAGCAGTTCTTC
D: .; V: TRBV10-3; size: many; J: TRBJ2-7; CDR3: CAIRTGDAYEQYF; DNA: TGTGCCATCAGGACAGGAGACGCCTACGAGCAGTACTTC
D: .; V: TRBV9; size: many; J: TRBJ1-2; CDR3: CASSGSRVFNYGYTF; DNA: TGTGCCAGCAGCGGATCGCGGGTTTTTAACTATGGCTACACCTTC
D: TRBD2; V: TRBV5-6; size: many; J: TRBJ2-1; CDR3: CASSFGTGLVYNEQFF; DNA: TGTGCCAGCAGCTTCGGAACGGGACTAGTATACAATGAGCAGTTCTTC
D: TRBD1; V: TRBV7-9; size: few; J: TRBJ1-5; CDR3: CASSFHRGGNQPQHF; DNA: TGTGCCAGCAGCTTCCACAGGGGTGGCAATCAGCCCCAGCATTTT
D: .; V: TRBV7-6; size: many; J: TRBJ1-1; CDR3: CASSSRSGNTEAFF; DNA: TGTGCCAGCAGCTCTAGGTCGGGTAACACTGAAGCTTTCTTT
D: TRBD1; V: TRBV9; size: many; J: TRBJ1-5; CDR3: CASSISGGSQPQHF; DNA: TGTGCCAGCAGCATTTCAGGGGGCTCTCAGCCCCAGCATTTT
D: .; V: TRBV12-3/TRBV12-4; size: many; J: TRBJ2-1; CDR3: CASSHQGKSYNEQFF; DNA: TGTGCCAGCAGCCATCAGGGGAAGTCCTACAATGAGCAGTTCTTC